One sample yielded the 4 T cell receptor beta chains listed below, sequenced in a study of shared clonotypes between healthy human individuals. Assay: immunoSEQ multiplex PCR; the TCRdb copy retains only in-frame clones and omits some. The sample holds some 2,000,000 clones, around 95% seen once. Material: naive CD4+ T cells sorted from blood. Subset indicated: CD45RA+ positively selected. Receptor source: a young man in good health.

The rearrangement joins TRBV5-1 to TRBJ2-1; no reliable D call. Trimming took off 2 bases at V and 6 bases at J, with 18 bases between the two ends. The CDR3 is made up of 16 amino acids. Per germline, CDR1 SGHRS and CDR2 YFSETQ. This CDR3 reads CASSFRARDEPNEQFF. CDR3 nucleotides: TGCGCCAGCAGCTTCCGGGCGCGAGACGAACCCAATGAGCAGTTCTTC.

A remark on this clone: Within the sample, other DNA sequences also encode this same CDR3. The chain links TRBV6-1 to TRBJ1-5; D unclear. Germline V gene lookup returns CDR1 MNHNS and CDR2 SASEGT. The CDR3 covers 13 residues. V lost 6 bases and J 0 bases, leaving 6 bases between the germline ends. CDR3 amino acids: CASREVSNQPQHF. CDR3 bases: TGTGCCAGCAGGGAGGTTAGCAATCAGCCCCAGCATTTT.

The chain couples TRBV27 to TRBJ1-6; perhaps TRBD1 as D (5 bases). This CDR3 has 15 amino acids. The ends were cut back, 5 bases at V and 3 bases at J, with 11 bases in the middle. Germline V gene data show CDR1 as MNHEY and CDR2 as SMNVEV (reference sequence). DNA for the CDR3: TGTGCCAGCAGTACCCGACAGTACTATAATTCACCCCTCCACTTT. Encoded protein: CASSTRQYYNSPLHF.

The V call is TRBV28, the J call TRBJ1-5; a possible D gene is TRBD1 (5 bases). V lost 3 bases and J lost 2, with 11 bases in between. The CDR3 has 15 residues. Germline loops: CDR1 MDHEN, CDR2 SYDVKM. The CDR3 sequence is CASSLAGLGNQPQHF. CDR3 DNA: TGTGCCAGCAGTTTGGCAGGGCTGGGCAATCAGCCCCAGCATTTT.